This T cell receptor beta chain was captured by sequencing in a study of blood T cell repertoires in COVID-19. The CDR3 is 14 residues long. The V gene end was trimmed by 6 bases and the J gene end by 2 bases; junction bases not matched to a gene: 6. Germline loops: CDR1 MNHEY, CDR2 SVGAGI. Assay used: immunoSEQ multiplex PCR; TCRdb lists only in-frame clones, some missing. Found here are hundreds of thousands of clones, approximately 90% of them singletons; the top ten hold about 8.9%. Residents of about 25 US areas, aged about 18 to 89 years, made up the participants. This TCR derives from a woman aged 18-29 years who had recovered from COVID-19. Specimen: PBMCs or T cells enriched from blood (not recorded which). V gene TRBV6-5 combines with J gene TRBJ1-1; 7 bases match TRBD1. The CDR3 nucleotides read TGTGCCAGCAGAAAGACAGGGCCCAACACTGAAGCTTTCTTT. Its protein product is CASRKTGPNTEAFF.